A single T cell receptor beta chain is shown here with its context. The antigen is undetermined. This specimen belongs to a study of cytomegalovirus exposure and HLA in healthy donors. General study findings and limits: With high specificity and sensitivity, the classifier reportedly diagnosed cytomegalovirus status. Later work found that TCR association rates differed between HLA loci; DRB1 had the most and HLA-C the fewest. Among TCR sequences, most were rare, though some public TCRs appeared in many donors.

PCR employed 60 Vbeta and 13 Jbeta primers. Methods used by the authors: There were around 78 million unique TCR beta chains by a later count, and 8.5 million to 14 million of them were shared. Measured with immunoSEQ multiplex PCR; TCRdb has only the in-frame clones, and not every one. The DNA gave D and trimming, while V, J and clone size come from that table. The sample lists 150,000 or so clones, about three quarters occurring once. This receptor was identified in a girl aged 10-17 years in good health and CMV-seronegative. Sample: PBMCs.

The CDR3 loop is CASSGWGSNQPQHF. The CDR3 nucleotides are TGTGCCAGCAGTGGGTGGGGCAGCAATCAGCCCCAGCATTTT. The chain couples TRBV2 to TRBJ1-5; D perhaps matches TRBD1 (5 bases). Trimming took off 4 bases at V and 1 base at J, with 8 bases between the two ends. Germline CDR1 reads SNHLY; CDR2 reads FYNNEI. The CDR3 totals 14 residues.